The next 7 T cell receptor beta chains were all read from a single sample in a study of blood T cell repertoires in COVID-19. Libraries were prepared by immunoSEQ multiplex PCR; TCRdb keeps only in-frame clonotypes and omits some of them. The data show a few hundred thousand clones, approximately 90% seen once. Sequencing input: PBMCs or T cells enriched from blood (not recorded which). The receptors come from a young woman who had recovered from COVID-19.

The chain joins TRBV28 to TRBJ1-1; D is unresolved. With 3 bases removed from V and 1 base from J, the gap between germline ends came to 12 bases. Germline V gene sequence: CDR1 MDHEN, CDR2 SYDVKM. The CDR3 sequence is 15 residues long. The CDR3 DNA reads as TGTGCCAGCAGTTTTCCAGAGGTGGCGAACACTGAAGCTTTCTTT. Amino acids: CASSFPEVANTEAFF.

CDR3 nucleotides: TGCGCCAGCAGCCAAGATGGGGACACCTATGGCTACACCTTC. It codes for CASSQDGDTYGYTF. The J gene is TRBJ1-2, the V gene TRBV4-1; tentatively, D is TRBD1 (6 bases). This CDR3 has 14 amino acids. Between the trimmed V and J ends, which lost 0 bases and 4 bases, there was a span of 9 bases. Per germline, CDR1 MGHRA and CDR2 YSYEKL.

The rearrangement links TRBV30 to TRBJ1-1; no reliable D call. The V gene lost 0 bases and the J gene lost 8 bases, with 19 bases spanning the gap. The CDR3 is made up of 15 amino acids. CDR1 and CDR2 from the germline V gene are GTSNPN and SVGIG (reference sequence). The CDR3 region has the DNA TGTGCCTGGAGTGTTTTACAATCGGGAGGCGACGAAGCTTTCTTT. This encodes CAWSVLQSGGDEAFF.

This clone was picked up one time. The chain couples TRBV7-6 to TRBJ2-7; a weak D match, TRBD1 (5 bases). Germline V gene lookup returns CDR1 SGHVS and CDR2 FNYEAQ. CDR3 length equals 14 residues. Trimming took off 2 bases at V and 2 bases at J, with 10 bases between the two ends. The CDR3 reads CASSLSGFAYEQYF. In nucleotides, the CDR3 is TGTGCCAGCAGCTTATCAGGGTTCGCCTACGAGCAGTACTTC.

This chain connects TRBV28 to TRBJ2-7, with 9 bases that match TRBD2. In germline, CDR1 is MDHEN, CDR2 SYDVKM. V dropped 2 bases and J dropped 4; count of bases not matched to a gene: 9. The CDR3 has 16 residues. CDR3: CASSLGVAGVFYEQYF. The CDR3 DNA sequence: TGTGCCAGCAGTTTAGGGGTAGCGGGGGTTTTTTACGAGCAGTACTTC.

In regard to this clone: In the same sample, other DNA sequences code for this CDR3. This sequence joins TRBV18 and TRBJ1-5; 7 bases line up with TRBD1. Germline V gene sequence: CDR1 KGHSH, CDR2 LQKENI. The CDR3 extends over 14 amino acids. Trimming at V came to 6 bases and at J to 3 bases, leaving 5 bases not matched to a gene. CDR3 nucleotides: TGTGCCAGCTCCCCGGGACAGAACAATCAGCCCCAGCATTTT. Protein: CASSPGQNNQPQHF.

CDR3 sequence reads: CASSQLGQGANEQFF. The CDR3, as DNA: TGCGCCAGCAGCCAACTGGGACAGGGGGCAAATGAGCAGTTCTTC. The J gene is TRBJ2-1, the V gene TRBV4-1, with 12 bases fitting TRBD1. V lost 2 bases, J lost 7 bases, and 3 bases stayed unmatched. The germline CDR1 and CDR2 sequences are MGHRA and YSYEKL. CDR3 length: 15 residues.